Reported below is one T cell receptor beta chain. Authors' analysis steps: Reference gene primer amplification yielded estimated nucleated cell counts. The assay was immunoSEQ multiplex PCR, and TCRdb's table has in-frame clones only and misses some. From that table come the V and J calls and clone size; the DNA was used to work out D and trimming. This sample has about 130,000 clones, with more than 75% found just once. The data are from a study of blood T cell repertoires in COVID-19. Overall study: Samples came from the United States, Italy and Spain, spanning acute and convalescent COVID-19. T cells, B-cell-depleted T cells, or PBMCs supplied cDNA or gDNA.

Enrolled during active infection, Seattle patients were then followed longitudinally. This CDR3 spans 14 amino acids. J gave up 5 bases and V 3 bases, and 2 bases lay outside the gene matches. Germline-derived CDR1 and CDR2 are MNHNS and SASEGT. Sequenced input: peripheral blood. The TCR sequence derives from a woman in her 70s with COVID-19, enrolled during active disease. The chain combines TRBV6-1 with TRBJ1-3, with 9 nucleotides matching TRBD1. The CDR3 sequence: CASSDGQGRNTIYF. The CDR3 region has the DNA TGTGCCAGCAGTGACGGACAGGGGAGAAACACCATATATTTT.